The rows below give T cell receptor beta chains drawn from one sample of a study of blood T cells in healthy people across ages. TCRdb fed the 5' RACE reads into MiXCR, producing one record per CDR3 protein. The top ten clones hold roughly 26% of a sample with about 830,000 distinct CDR3 sequences, around 62% of them seen once. The sequenced material came from blood. The receptor source for this set is a man aged 30-40 years in good health. Each CDR3 is given with its conserved first and last residue. The D gene is left open where the match is weak. Some rows have no size entry. The others give once, few or many, or a class for an expanded clone.

len	d_gene	v_gene	abundance	j_gene	CDR3nt	CDR3aa
18	-	TRBV6-2/TRBV6-3	-	TRBJ2-7	TGTGCCAGCACCGACCCCACACAGGGCGGGAATCCAGTCCACGAGCAGTACTTC	CASTDPTQGGNPVHEQYF
13	-	TRBV6-1	-	TRBJ2-5	TGCGCCAGCGGGTCGAGAGGGAAGGAGACCCAGTACTTC	CASGSRGKETQYF
14	-	TRBV7-9	-	TRBJ2-7	TGTGCCAGCAGCGCTTTCCTAGGGACATACGAGCAGTACTTC	CASSAFLGTYEQYF
15	-	TRBV20-1	-	TRBJ2-4	TGCAGTGCCCGGGAGAGGGACCTCCTAAAGAACATTCAGTACTTC	CSARERDLLKNIQYF
11	-	TRBV20-1	few	TRBJ2-1	TGCAGTGCTAGGCAGGCGAATGAGCAGTTCTTC	CSARQANEQFF
17	TRBD1	TRBV7-8	-	TRBJ1-2	TGTGCCAGCAGCTCTAGGGGGACAGGGTCTAGTAACTATGGCTACACCTTC	CASSSRGTGSSNYGYTF
14	TRBD1	TRBV29-1	-	TRBJ2-7	TGCAGCGTTGAAAAGGGGGCGAGCTCCTACGAGCAGTACTTC	CSVEKGASSYEQYF
13	-	TRBV28	-	TRBJ2-7	TGTGCCAGCAGTCCCGCCGGGCTTTACGAGCAGTACTTC	CASSPAGLYEQYF
13	-	TRBV6-1	few	TRBJ1-6	TGTGCCAGCAAGGATTTTGATAATTCACCCCTCCACTTT	CASKDFDNSPLHF
14	-	TRBV5-1	-	TRBJ2-7	TGCGCCAGCAGCAGACCCGGGGCCTCCTACGAGCAGTACTTC	CASSRPGASYEQYF
16	TRBD2	TRBV6-1	few	TRBJ2-5	TGTGCCAGCAGTGAGAGACGGGACGGGAGGCAAGAGACCCAGTACTTC	CASSERRDGRQETQYF
16	TRBD2	TRBV11-1	-	TRBJ2-1	TGTGCCAGCCGGACCCAGCGGGGTCTATCCTACAATGAGCAGTTCTTC	CASRTQRGLSYNEQFF
13	-	TRBV7-6	many	TRBJ2-5	TGTGCCAGCAGCCCCCCGGCTCAAGAGACCCAGTACTTC	CASSPPAQETQYF
14	TRBD1	TRBV2	-	TRBJ2-7	TGTGCCAGCAGTGTACAGGGGACCTCCTACGAGCAGTACTTC	CASSVQGTSYEQYF
17	-	TRBV5-1	few	TRBJ2-5	TGCGCCAGCAGCTTGGCCGGTCAGGGTAGTTCCCTAGAGACCCAGTACTTC	CASSLAGQGSSLETQYF
16	-	TRBV2	few	TRBJ2-5	TGTGCCAGCAGTAAACAGCTTTCCCCTTCACAAGAGACCCAGTACTTC	CASSKQLSPSQETQYF
16	TRBD1	TRBV5-1	-	TRBJ2-5	TGCGCCAGCAGCTTTGGACAGGGGGGTTACCTAGAGACCCAGTACTTC	CASSFGQGGYLETQYF
14	-	TRBV28	few	TRBJ2-7	TGTGCCAGCAGCGCTATCGGGGTCAGCTACGAGCAGTACTTC	CASSAIGVSYEQYF
14	TRBD1	TRBV6-5	-	TRBJ1-1	TGTGCCAGCAGTAAACCAACAGGGGACACTGAAGCTTTCTTT	CASSKPTGDTEAFF
15	-	TRBV4-3	-	TRBJ1-2	TGCGCCAGCAGCCAAGGATTCGGAGGGGCCTATGGCTACACCTTC	CASSQGFGGAYGYTF
15	-	TRBV28	few	TRBJ2-3	TGTGCCAGCAGCATCACTCAAGGACGCACAGATACGCAGTATTTT	CASSITQGRTDTQYF
14	-	TRBV20-1	-	TRBJ2-1	TGCAGTGCTTGGTCTGGGGACTCTTACAATGAGCAGTTCTTC	CSAWSGDSYNEQFF
15	-	TRBV25-1	-	TRBJ2-1	TGTGCCAGCAGTGAATCCGGGGGATGGGACAATGAGCAGTTCTTC	CASSESGGWDNEQFF
15	-	TRBV5-8	-	TRBJ1-5	TGTGCCAGCAGCTTCAAACTTTTCGGCAATCAGCCCCAGCATTTT	CASSFKLFGNQPQHF
16	TRBD2	TRBV4-3	once	TRBJ2-5	TGCGCCAGCAGCCAGTCGGGAGTAGCGGGGCTAGAGGCCCAGTACTTC	CASSQSGVAGLEAQYF
11	-	TRBV28	-	TRBJ1-1	TGTGCCAGCAGTGGACAGATTGAAGCTTTCTTT	CASSGQIEAFF
11	-	TRBV29-1	-	TRBJ1-1	TGCAGCGTTGGGGGGGGTACTGAAGCTTTCTTT	CSVGGGTEAFF
16	TRBD1	TRBV5-1	many	TRBJ2-1	TGCGCCAGCAGCCGGGGGGACAGGGGTTCCTACAATGAGCAGTTCTTC	CASSRGDRGSYNEQFF